The next 12 T cell receptor beta chains were all read from a single sample in a study of T cell repertoires in ileal Crohn's disease. Clones were sequenced by immunoSEQ multiplex PCR, and TCRdb holds only the in-frame ones, with some missing. The sample records some 900 clones, around nine tenths being singletons. Sequencing was performed on ileal tissue. The receptors stem from an adult with Crohn's disease.

CDR3 nucleotides: TGTGCCAGCAGCCTGTTTGGGACTAGCGGGGAAGCCTACAATGAGCAGTTCTTC. Its protein is CASSLFGTSGEAYNEQFF. The chain joins TRBV5-6 to TRBJ2-1; TRBD2 matches at 13 bases. J gave up 2 bases and V 4 bases, and 9 bases lay outside the gene matches. The germline V gene encodes CDR1 SGHDT and CDR2 YYEEEE. The CDR3 covers 18 residues.

This clone was detected once. The genes are TRBV6-4 and TRBJ2-1; weak D call: TRBD1 (5 bases). The germline V and J ends were trimmed by 0 bases and 5 bases, with 8 bases remaining between them. CDR1 is MRHNA, CDR2 SNTAGT, per germline. The CDR3 totals 14 residues. CDR3 sequence reads: CASSDSGAHNEQFF. The CDR3 DNA follows: TGTGCCAGCAGTGACTCTGGGGCACACAATGAGCAGTTCTTC.

V is TRBV5-1 and J is TRBJ2-5; the match to TRBD2 covers 7 bases. Germline-derived CDR1 and CDR2 are SGHRS and YFSETQ. The junction had 12 bases not matched to a gene; V was cut back by 2 bases and J by 2 bases. The CDR3 loop spans 17 amino acids. CDR3 nucleotides: TGCGCCAGCAGCTTTCATCCCGCTAGCGGACCGCAAGAGACCCAGTACTTC. Protein sequence: CASSFHPASGPQETQYF. Complete variable domain (other parts from reference TRBV5-1 and TRBJ2-5): KAGVTQTPRYLIKTRGQQVTLSCSPISGHRSVSWYQQTPGQGLQFLFEYFSETQRNKGNFPGRFSGRQFSNSRSEMNVSTLELGDSALYLCASSFHPASGPQETQYFGPGTRLLVL.

The chain has TRBV20-1 and TRBJ1-2, with D hard to call. Germline loops: CDR1 DFQATT, CDR2 SNEGSKA (reference sequence). The CDR3 length is 11 residues. Trimming left V 3 bases short and J 5 bases short, with 7 bases between. CDR3 nucleotides: TGCAGTGCTAGTCTAATTTATGGCTACACCTTC. Protein: CSASLIYGYTF.

The chain is built from TRBV19 and TRBJ2-2; 9 nucleotides match TRBD1. Per the germline V gene, CDR1 is LNHDA and CDR2 is SQIVND (reference sequence). The trim removed 3 bases at V and 5 bases at J, leaving 7 bases unmatched. CDR3 length equals 16 residues. CDR3 amino acids: CASSIMGQGQTGELFF. In DNA form, the CDR3 reads TGTGCCAGTAGTATTATGGGACAGGGTCAAACCGGGGAGCTGTTTTTT.

The V and J genes are TRBV5-1 and TRBJ1-4; 9 positions agree with TRBD1. V shed 3 bases and J 7 bases; nucleotides not matched to a gene: 7. Germline lookup yields CDR1 SGHRS and CDR2 YFSETQ. There are 15 residues in the CDR3. CDR3 sequence (DNA): TGCGCCAGCAGCTCCGGGACAGGGCGGCGTGAAAAACTGTTTTTT. Protein sequence: CASSSGTGRREKLFF.

The chain combines TRBV18 with TRBJ2-7; possible D gene TRBD1, 6 bases. Deletions cut 5 bases from V and 3 bases from J, with 17 bases between. The germline CDR1 and CDR2 sequences are KGHSH and LQKENI. This CDR3 comprises 15 residues. The CDR3 protein is CASSSPTGSLYEQYF. In nucleotides, the CDR3 is TGTGCCAGCTCATCCCCGACAGGCTCCCTCTACGAGCAGTACTTC.

Note on this clone: This may stem from a read error, because a much larger clone lies one nucleotide away. This specimen includes other DNA sequences encoding the same CDR3. This chain joins TRBV5-1 and TRBJ2-7; TRBD2 is a possible D gene (5 bases). Germline CDR1 is SGHRS and CDR2 is YFSETQ. CDR3 size: 18 residues. This CDR3 reads CASSLGFDRYRETNEQYF. In nucleotides, the CDR3 is TGCGCCAGCAGCTTGGGGTTCGATAGGTATCGGGAAACTAACGAGCAGTATTTC.

V usage is TRBV7-9 and J usage is TRBJ2-7; the D gene is possibly TRBD1 (5 bases). Germline CDR1 and CDR2: SEHNR and FQNEAQ (reference sequence). V gave up 2 bases and J gave up 3 bases, with 11 bases separating them. The CDR3 is 14 amino acids. The CDR3 coding sequence is TGTGCCAGCAGCTTAACAGGTGGATTCTACGAGCAGTACTTC. Translating gives CASSLTGGFYEQYF.

The gene calls are TRBV18 and TRBJ2-7; 7 positions agree with TRBD1. The CDR3 extends over 18 amino acids. Germline lookup yields CDR1 KGHSH and CDR2 LQKENI. Trimming took 2 bases from V and 2 from J; bases not matched to a gene: 15. The CDR3 loop reads CASSPKAQKIQGTYEQYF. The CDR3 nucleotides read TGTGCCAGCTCACCAAAAGCCCAAAAGATACAGGGGACCTACGAGCAGTACTTC.

The chain recombines TRBV7-9 with TRBJ2-7, with D possibly TRBD2 on 6 matching bases. This CDR3 comprises 14 residues. V was pared by 5 bases and J by 0 bases, with 11 bases between. Germline CDR1 reads SEHNR; CDR2 reads FQNEAQ (reference sequence). The CDR3 bases are TGTGCCAGCAGCATGACTAGTCCCTCCTACGAGCAGTACTTC. This codes for CASSMTSPSYEQYF.

This chain connects TRBV12-5 to TRBJ2-2; 9 nucleotides agree with TRBD1. The CDR3 runs 14 residues. V dropped 5 bases and J dropped 6; count of bases not matched to a gene: 4. The germline gives CDR1 LGHNT, CDR2 FRNRAP. The CDR3 spells CASGTGTGSGELFF. In DNA form, the CDR3 reads TGTGCTAGTGGTACCGGGACAGGGTCCGGGGAGCTGTTTTTT. The whole variable domain, remainder taken from reference TRBV12-5 and TRBJ2-2, is DARVTQTPRHKVTEMGQEVTMRCQPILGHNTVFWYRQTMMQGLELLAYFRNRAPLDDSGMPKDRFSAEMPDATLATLKIQPSEPRDSAVYFCASGTGTGSGELFFGEGSRLTVL.